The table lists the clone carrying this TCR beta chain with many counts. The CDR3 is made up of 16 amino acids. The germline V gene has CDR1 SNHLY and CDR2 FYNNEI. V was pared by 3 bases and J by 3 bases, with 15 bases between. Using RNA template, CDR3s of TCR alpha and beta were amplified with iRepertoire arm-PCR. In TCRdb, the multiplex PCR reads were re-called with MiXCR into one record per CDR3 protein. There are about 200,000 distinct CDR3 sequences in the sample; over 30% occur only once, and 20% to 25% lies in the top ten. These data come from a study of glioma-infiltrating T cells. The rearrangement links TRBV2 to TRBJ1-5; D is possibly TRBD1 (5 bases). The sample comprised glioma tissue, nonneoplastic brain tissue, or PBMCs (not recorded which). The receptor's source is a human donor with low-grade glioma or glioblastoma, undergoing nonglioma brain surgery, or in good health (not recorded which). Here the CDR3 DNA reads TGTGCCAGCAGTGACCTTCGGGCAGGGAACAATCAGCCCCAGCATTTT. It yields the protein CASSDLRAGNNQPQHF.